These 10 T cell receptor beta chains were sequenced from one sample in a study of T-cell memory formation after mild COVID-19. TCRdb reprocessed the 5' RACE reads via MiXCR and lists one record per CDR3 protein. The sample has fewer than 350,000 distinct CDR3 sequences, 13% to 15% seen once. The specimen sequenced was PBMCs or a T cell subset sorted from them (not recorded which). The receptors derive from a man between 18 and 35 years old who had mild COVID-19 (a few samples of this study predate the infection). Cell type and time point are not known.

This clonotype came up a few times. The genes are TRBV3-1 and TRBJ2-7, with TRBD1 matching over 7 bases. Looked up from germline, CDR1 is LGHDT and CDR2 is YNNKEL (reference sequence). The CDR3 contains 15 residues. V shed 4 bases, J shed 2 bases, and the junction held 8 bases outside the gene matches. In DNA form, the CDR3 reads TGTGCCAGCAGCCCCCGGACAGGAGTCCCCTACGAGCAGTACTTC. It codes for CASSPRTGVPYEQYF.

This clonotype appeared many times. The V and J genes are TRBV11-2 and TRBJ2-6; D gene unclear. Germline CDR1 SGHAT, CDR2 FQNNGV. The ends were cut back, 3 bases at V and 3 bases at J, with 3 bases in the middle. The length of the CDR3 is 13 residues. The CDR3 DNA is TGTGCCAGCAGCTTCCGTGGGGCCAACGTCCTGACTTTC. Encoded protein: CASSFRGANVLTF.

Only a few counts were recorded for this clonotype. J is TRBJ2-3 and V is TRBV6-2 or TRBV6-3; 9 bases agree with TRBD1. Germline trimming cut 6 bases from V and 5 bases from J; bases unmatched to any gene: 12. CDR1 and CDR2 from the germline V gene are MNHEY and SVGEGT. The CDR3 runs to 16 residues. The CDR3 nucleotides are TGTGCCAGCAGGAAACTACAGGGGGCCCGACGAGATACGCAGTATTTT. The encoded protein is CASRKLQGARRDTQYF.

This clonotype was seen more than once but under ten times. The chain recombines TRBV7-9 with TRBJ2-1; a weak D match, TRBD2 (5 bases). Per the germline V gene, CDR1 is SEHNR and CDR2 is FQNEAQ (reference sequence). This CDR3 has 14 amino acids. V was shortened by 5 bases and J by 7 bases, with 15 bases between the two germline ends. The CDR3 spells CASSLMAGVNEQFF. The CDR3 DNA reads TGTGCCAGCAGCCTGATGGCGGGCGTGAATGAGCAGTTCTTC.

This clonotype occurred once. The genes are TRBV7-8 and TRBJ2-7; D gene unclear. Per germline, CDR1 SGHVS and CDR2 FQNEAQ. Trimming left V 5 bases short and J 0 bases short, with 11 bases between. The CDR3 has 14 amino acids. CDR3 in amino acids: CASSPNTDSYEQYV. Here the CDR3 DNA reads TGTGCCAGCAGCCCTAATACTGACTCCTACGAGCAGTACGTC.

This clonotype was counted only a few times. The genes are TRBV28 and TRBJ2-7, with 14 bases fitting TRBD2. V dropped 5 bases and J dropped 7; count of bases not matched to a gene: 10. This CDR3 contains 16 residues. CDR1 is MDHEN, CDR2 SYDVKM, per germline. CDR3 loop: CASSPPTSGGAWEQYV. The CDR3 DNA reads TGTGCCAGCAGTCCCCCGACTAGCGGGGGGGCCTGGGAGCAGTACGTC.

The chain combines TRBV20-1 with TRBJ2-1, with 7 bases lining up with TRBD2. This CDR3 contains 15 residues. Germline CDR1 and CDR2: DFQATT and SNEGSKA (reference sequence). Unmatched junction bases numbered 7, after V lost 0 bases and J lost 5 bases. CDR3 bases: TGCAGTGCTAGAGATCCGGCTAGCGGCCACAATGAGCAGTTCTTC. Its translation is CSARDPASGHNEQFF.

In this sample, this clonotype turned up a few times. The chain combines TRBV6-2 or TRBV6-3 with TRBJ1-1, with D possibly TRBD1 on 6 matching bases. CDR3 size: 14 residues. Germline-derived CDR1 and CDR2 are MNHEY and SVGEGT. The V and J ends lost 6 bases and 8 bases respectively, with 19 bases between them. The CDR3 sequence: CASRAPGHPAEAFF. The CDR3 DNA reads TGTGCCAGCAGAGCACCGGGACACCCCGCCGAAGCTTTCTTT.

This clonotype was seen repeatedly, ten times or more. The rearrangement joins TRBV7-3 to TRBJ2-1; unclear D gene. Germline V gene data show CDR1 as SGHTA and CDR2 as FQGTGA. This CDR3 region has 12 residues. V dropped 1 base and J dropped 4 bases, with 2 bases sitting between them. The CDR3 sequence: CASSLNYNEQFF. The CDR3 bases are TGTGCCAGCAGCTTAAATTACAATGAGCAGTTCTTC.

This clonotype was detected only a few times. The DNA for the CDR3 is TGTGCCAGCAGTTACTCGACCAGTTGGGGTGAAGCTTTCTTT. The encoded protein is CASSYSTSWGEAFF. The J gene is TRBJ1-1, the V gene TRBV6-5, with no clear D. Germline V lookup: CDR1 MNHEY, CDR2 SVGAGI. This CDR3 has 14 amino acids. V lost 0 bases and J lost 7, with 12 bases in between.